This TCR beta chain is drawn from a study of blood T cell repertoires in COVID-19. Whole-study context: Samples of COVID-19 (acute and convalescent) were obtained from the United States, Italy and Spain.

V shed 6 bases and J shed 5 bases, with 19 bases lying between them. CDR3 length: 15 residues. In germline, CDR1 is MDHEN, CDR2 SYDVKM. The method was immunoSEQ multiplex PCR; TCRdb's version includes in-frame clones alone and lacks a portion of them. The sample contains some 39,000 clones, 80% to 90% of which appear only once. The clonotype was recovered from a middle-aged man with active COVID-19. The sample was peripheral blood. This chain connects TRBV28 to TRBJ2-5; possible D gene TRBD2, 6 bases. This chain's CDR3 is CASSTASGAPETQYF. In nucleotides, the CDR3 is TGTGCCAGCAGCACCGCTTCGGGAGCCCCCGAGACCCAGTACTTC.